This T cell receptor beta chain was captured in a study of CD8 T cells in ankylosing spondylitis. Findings and limits, study-wide: Matched ankylosing spondylitis synovial fluid reportedly contained a significantly enriched population of disease-linked clones. Within peripheral blood, clones linked to disease were CD8+ and relatively rare.

Worth noting for this clonotype: Its matching antigen is unknown.

TCRdb used MiXCR to reprocess the 5' RACE reads, holding one entry per CDR3 protein. The top ten clones hold approximately 0.99% of a sample with some 340,000 distinct CDR3 sequences, 14% to 15% of them seen once. The TCR originated in a male donor with ankylosing spondylitis or in good health (not recorded which). The source material was blood, either unsorted or a sorted T cell fraction (not recorded which).

The CDR3 region is CASSLREDQPQHF. DNA of the CDR3: TGTGCCAGCAGCTTGAGGGAGGATCAGCCCCAGCATTTT. This chain connects TRBV5-6 to TRBJ1-5; D gene uncertain. Germline CDR1 SGHDT, CDR2 YYEEEE. The CDR3 is 13 amino acids. Trimming removed 1 base at V and 5 bases at J, with 7 bases between.